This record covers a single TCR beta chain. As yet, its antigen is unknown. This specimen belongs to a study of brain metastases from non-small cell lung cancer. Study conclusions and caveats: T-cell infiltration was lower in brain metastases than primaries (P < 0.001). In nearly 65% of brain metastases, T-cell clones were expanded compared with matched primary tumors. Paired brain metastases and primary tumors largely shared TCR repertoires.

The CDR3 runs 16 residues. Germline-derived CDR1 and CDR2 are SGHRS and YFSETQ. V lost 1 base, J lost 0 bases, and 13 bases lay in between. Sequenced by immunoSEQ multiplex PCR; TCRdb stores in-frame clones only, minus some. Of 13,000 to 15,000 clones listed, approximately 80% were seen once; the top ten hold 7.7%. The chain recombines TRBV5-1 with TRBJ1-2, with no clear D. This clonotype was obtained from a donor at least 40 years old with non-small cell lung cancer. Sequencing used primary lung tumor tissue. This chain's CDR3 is CASSLHSRTTNYGYTF. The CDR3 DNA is TGCGCCAGCAGCTTGCACTCCCGGACTACTAACTATGGCTACACCTTC.